These 31 T cell receptor beta chains were all obtained from the same sample, sequenced in a study of T cell responses to AZD1222 COVID-19 vaccine (dated by TCRdb to 2020 to 2023). Sample time point, as interpreted from the label and publication: about 28 days (+/-7) after the second vaccine dose. Library method: the immunoSEQ multiplex PCR assay. TCRdb's version of the immuneACCESS table is confined to in-frame rearrangements and falls short of the full clone set. An unresolved V gene accounts for under half of the shortfall where checked; the remainder is of unknown origin. The sample table lists around 120,000 clones, about 92% of them with a count of one. The ten most abundant clones make up around 5% of the sample. The material sequenced was peripheral blood, taken 28 days after the second AZD1222 dose. These TCRs come from an adult who received the AZD1222 COVID-19 vaccine.

The chain has TRBV11-2 and TRBJ2-7; D is undetermined. The germline gives CDR1 SGHAT, CDR2 FQNNGV. The CDR3 is made up of 13 amino acids. V was trimmed by 5 bases and J by 2 bases, leaving 10 bases between them. CDR3 sequence reads: CASSRAPTYEQYF. Here the CDR3 DNA reads TGTGCCAGCAGCCGAGCGCCCACCTACGAGCAGTACTTC.

This clone has a single count. This chain uses TRBV5-8 with TRBJ2-5; no firm D call. V shed 0 bases and J shed 5 bases, with 11 bases lying between them. Looked up from germline, CDR1 is SGHTS and CDR2 is YDEGEE. CDR3 length equals 14 residues. CDR3 protein: CASSLEVAAETQYF. The CDR3 DNA reads as TGTGCCAGCAGCTTGGAAGTAGCTGCCGAGACCCAGTACTTC.

This chain uses TRBV7-9 with TRBJ2-5, with 9 bases that match TRBD2. V dropped 5 bases and J dropped 4; count of bases not matched to a gene: 11. Looked up from germline, CDR1 is SEHNR and CDR2 is FQNEAQ (reference sequence). CDR3 length: 16 residues. CDR3 region: CASSPAGLADLETQYF. Written as DNA, the CDR3 is TGTGCCAGCAGCCCGGCGGGACTAGCAGACCTAGAGACCCAGTACTTC.

The CDR3 DNA is TGTGCCAGCAGCCAAAAGGACAGCCCTGCGGACTATGGCTACACCTTC. It yields the protein CASSQKDSPADYGYTF. The chain recombines TRBV14 with TRBJ1-2; D perhaps matches TRBD1 (6 bases). CDR3 length: 16 residues. Germline V lookup: CDR1 SGHDN, CDR2 FVKESK. The germline V and J ends were trimmed by 2 bases and 3 bases, with 16 bases remaining between them. Full variable domain (remainder filled in from reference TRBV14 and TRBJ1-2): EAGVTQFPSHSVIEKGQTVTLRCDPISGHDNLYWYRRVMGKEIKFLLHFVKESKQDESGMPNNRFLAERTGGTYSTLKVQPAELEDSGVYFCASSQKDSPADYGYTFGSGTRLTVV.

The rearrangement joins TRBV27 to TRBJ2-5; 7 nucleotides agree with TRBD2. This CDR3 spans 15 amino acids. The ends lost 4 bases at V and 1 base at J; junction bases unmatched: 6. The germline V gene has CDR1 MNHEY and CDR2 SMNVEV (reference sequence). This CDR3 is CASSSRTGGQETQYF. CDR3 nucleotides: TGTGCCAGCAGTTCTCGAACGGGGGGCCAAGAGACCCAGTACTTC.

This chain uses TRBV5-1 with TRBJ2-3; D uncertain. The ends were cut back, 7 bases at V and 5 bases at J, with 8 bases in the middle. This CDR3 has 11 amino acids. CDR1 is SGHRS and CDR2 is YFSETQ in the germline V gene. DNA of the CDR3: TGCGCCAGCCGCGCCGGAGATACGCAGTATTTT. Translated, it gives CASRAGDTQYF.

The V gene is TRBV25-1, the J gene TRBJ2-3, with 8 bases aligning to TRBD2. The V segment lost 0 bases and the J segment 4 bases; nucleotides outside the gene matches: 6. In germline, CDR1 is MGHDK, CDR2 SYGVNS. This CDR3 region has 16 residues. The CDR3 DNA follows: TGTGCCAGCAGTGAATATGGACGGGGGGGATCAGATACGCAGTATTTT. Translating gives CASSEYGRGGSDTQYF.

This clone appeared a single time. The chain has TRBV7-2 and TRBJ2-3; 12 bases align to TRBD1. The J segment lost 1 base and the V segment lost 1 base, leaving 3 bases of the junction unmatched. The germline V gene has CDR1 SGHTA and CDR2 FQGNSA. The length of the CDR3 is 17 residues. This CDR3 is CASSLEGQGARTDTQYF. Written as DNA, the CDR3 is TGTGCCAGCAGCTTAGAGGGACAGGGGGCTCGCACAGATACGCAGTATTTT.

The CDR3 here is CASSYSGRDGYTF. Written as DNA, the CDR3 is TGTGCCAGCAGTTACTCTGGCAGGGATGGCTACACCTTC. The chain links TRBV6-5 to TRBJ1-2, with D perhaps TRBD1 (5 bases). Trimming left V 0 bases short and J 6 bases short, with 8 bases between. The CDR3 is 13 amino acids. The germline V gene encodes CDR1 MNHEY and CDR2 SVGAGI.

This chain joins TRBV27 and TRBJ2-2, with 7 bases fitting TRBD1. The ends lost 1 base at V and 2 bases at J; junction bases unmatched: 10. This CDR3 has 18 residues. CDR1 and CDR2 (germline): MNHEY, SMNVEV (reference sequence). The CDR3 sequence: CASSLLSGTARNTGELFF. The CDR3 nucleotides read TGTGCCAGCAGTTTATTATCCGGGACAGCTCGAAACACCGGGGAGCTGTTTTTT.

The V gene is TRBV9, the J gene TRBJ2-7; D gene ambiguous. The V gene's germline CDR1 is SGDLS and CDR2 YYNGEE. The CDR3 has 15 residues. V lost 4 bases and J lost 0, with 14 bases in between. The CDR3 nucleotides are TGTGCCAGCAGCTCTACACCTACTAACTCCTACGAGCAGTACTTC. Its protein is CASSSTPTNSYEQYF.

The genes are TRBV3-1 (or the pseudogene TRBV3-2) and TRBJ1-3; D is perhaps TRBD1 (5 bases). Trimming removed 8 bases at V and 0 bases at J, with 14 bases between. CDR1 is LGHDT, CDR2 YNNKEL, per germline (reference sequence). The CDR3 is 15 amino acids. The CDR3 DNA reads TGTGCCAGCGGGAAGGGACCGAACTCTGGAAACACCATATATTTT. Amino acid sequence: CASGKGPNSGNTIYF.

The rearrangement joins TRBV27 to TRBJ1-2; 8 bases line up with TRBD1. V lost 7 bases to trimming and J lost 4 bases; unmatched junction nucleotides: 8. CDR1 MNHEY and CDR2 SMNVEV come from the germline V gene (reference sequence). This CDR3 contains 14 residues. This CDR3 is CASKFQGAGYGYTF. DNA for the CDR3: TGTGCCAGCAAATTTCAGGGGGCAGGCTATGGCTACACCTTC.

V gene TRBV7-2 combines with J gene TRBJ2-5; TRBD2 agrees at 9 bases. CDR3 length: 15 amino acids. Germline lookup yields CDR1 SGHTA and CDR2 FQGNSA. J gave up 4 bases and V 3 bases, and 6 bases lay outside the gene matches. CDR3 sequence: CASSLDAGGIETQYF. In DNA, the CDR3 is TGTGCCAGCAGCTTGGACGCGGGAGGGATAGAGACCCAGTACTTC.

The chain carries TRBV19 and TRBJ1-4; the D gene is possibly TRBD1 (5 bases). There are 14 residues in the CDR3. Germline lookup yields CDR1 LNHDA and CDR2 SQIVND (reference sequence). V lost 3 bases and J 7 bases, leaving 12 bases between the germline ends. The DNA of the CDR3 is TGTGCCAGTAGTATCCGGCGAAGGGGTGAAAAACTGTTTTTT. Amino acids: CASSIRRRGEKLFF. Combining the CDR3 with reference TRBV19 and TRBJ1-4 gives the whole variable domain DGGITQSPKYLFRKEGQNVTLSCEQNLNHDAMYWYRQDPGQGLRLIYYSQIVNDFQKGDIAEGYSVSREKKESFPLTVTSAQKNPTAFYLCASSIRRRGEKLFFGSGTQLSVL.

For this clone: The same CDR3 can be traced to other DNA sequences in this sample. The V gene is TRBV6-5, the J gene TRBJ2-7, with a possible D match to TRBD2 (5 bases). This CDR3 has 13 amino acids. Trimming left V 7 bases short and J 0 bases short, with 10 bases between. CDR1 and CDR2 from the germline V gene are MNHEY and SVGAGI. The CDR3 DNA follows: TGTGCCAGCACAAGCGGAGACTCCTACGAGCAGTACTTC. It codes for CASTSGDSYEQYF.

V gene TRBV29-1 combines with J gene TRBJ2-5, with TRBD1 as a possible D gene (6 bases). The germline V gene has CDR1 SQVTM and CDR2 ANQGSEA. V lost 3 bases and J lost 2, with 22 bases in between. CDR3 length: 17 amino acids. The CDR3 nucleotides are TGCAGCGTTGAGTACCTCGAAGGGACAATTCTTCAAGAGACCCAGTACTTC. This encodes CSVEYLEGTILQETQYF.

V gene TRBV27 combines with J gene TRBJ1-2; no clear D gene. V lost 4 bases to trimming and J lost 3 bases, with 15 bases between them. The CDR3 length is 15 residues. Germline V gene lookup returns CDR1 MNHEY and CDR2 SMNVEV (reference sequence). DNA for the CDR3: TGTGCCAGCAGTTCCCGACCGGAGGTCTACTATGGCTACACCTTC. It is translated as CASSSRPEVYYGYTF.

This rearrangement joins TRBV5-4 to TRBJ1-6, with D tentatively TRBD1 (6 bases). The CDR3 loop spans 14 amino acids. Looked up from germline, CDR1 is SGHNT and CDR2 is YYREEE (reference sequence). V gave up 4 bases and J gave up 5 bases, with 10 bases separating them. The CDR3: CASSRGANNSPLHF. The CDR3 DNA reads TGTGCCAGCAGCCGGGGGGCAAATAATTCACCCCTCCACTTT.

This clone occurred once. The chain combines TRBV2 with TRBJ2-3; perhaps TRBD2 as D (8 bases). The CDR3 contains 15 residues. Germline values: CDR1 SNHLY, CDR2 FYNNEI. V shed 7 bases and J shed 4 bases, with 18 bases lying between them. This CDR3 reads CASTNPGGGADTQYF. DNA for the CDR3: TGTGCCAGCACCAACCCGGGAGGGGGCGCAGATACGCAGTATTTT.

As concerns this clone: The CDR3 carries no conserved terminal phenylalanine or tryptophan, so it likely arises from a read error. The chain carries TRBV18 and TRBJ1-5, with a possible D match to TRBD1 (5 bases). This CDR3 comprises 12 residues. Trimming removed 5 bases at V and 7 bases at J, with 9 bases between. Germline V CDR1 and CDR2: KGHSH, LQKENI. CDR3 bases: TGTGCCAGCTCAGAGGGGCAGCAGCCCCAGCATTCT. It encodes CASSEGQQPQHS.

The chain joins TRBV20-1 to TRBJ2-7; D not certain. The CDR3 contains 11 residues. V was shortened by 1 base and J by 4 bases, with 5 bases between the two germline ends. The germline gives CDR1 DFQATT, CDR2 SNEGSKA (reference sequence). Here the CDR3 DNA reads TGCAGTGCTAGAGGCGATTACGAGCAGTACTTC. This codes for CSARGDYEQYF.

V is TRBV5-3 and J is TRBJ1-5; D is uncertain. TRBV5-3 is classed as an ORF, of uncertain function. With 6 bases removed from V and 0 bases from J, the gap between germline ends came to 13 bases. This CDR3 region has 15 residues. CDR3 DNA sequence: TGTGCCAGAACAAGAGGCCGGCCTAGCAATCAGCCCCAGCATTTT. This encodes CARTRGRPSNQPQHF.

This rearrangement joins TRBV30 to TRBJ1-2, with 7 bases fitting TRBD1. V gave up 0 bases and J gave up 8 bases; unmatched junction bases: 12. CDR1 is GTSNPN, CDR2 SVGIG, per germline (reference sequence). This CDR3 is 15 amino acids long. The CDR3 DNA follows: TGTGCCTGGAGTGTACTGCTAGGGGGCGCAGGGGGCTACACCTTC. Its protein is CAWSVLLGGAGGYTF.

J is TRBJ2-7 and V is TRBV29-1, with a possible D match to TRBD2 (5 bases). This CDR3 region has 14 residues. V dropped 6 bases and J dropped 2 bases, with 17 bases sitting between them. In germline, CDR1 is SQVTM, CDR2 ANQGSEA. The CDR3 nucleotides are TGCAGCGTGACTCAGCGGATTTCCACCTACGAGCAGTACTTC. Translated: CSVTQRISTYEQYF.

The V and J genes are TRBV10-1 and TRBJ1-2; D is undetermined. Germline V CDR1 and CDR2: WNHNN, SYGVQD (reference sequence). This CDR3 spans 15 amino acids. The ends were cut back, 0 bases at V and 2 bases at J, with 10 bases in the middle. The CDR3 protein is CASSESIFQNYGYTF. For the CDR3, the DNA is TGCGCCAGCAGTGAGTCGATTTTTCAGAACTATGGCTACACCTTC.

This chain connects TRBV6-5 to TRBJ2-2; D gene uncertain. The CDR3 runs 12 residues. Germline V gene data show CDR1 as MNHEY and CDR2 as SVGAGI. Trimming left V 2 bases short and J 3 bases short, with 1 base between. CDR3 loop: CASSYDTGELFF. CDR3 in DNA: TGTGCCAGCAGTTACGACACCGGGGAGCTGTTTTTT.

The rearrangement joins TRBV7-9 to TRBJ1-1; D is undetermined. Germline V gene sequence: CDR1 SEHNR, CDR2 FQNEAQ (reference sequence). The CDR3 contains 13 residues. With 8 bases removed from V and 0 bases from J, the gap between germline ends came to 10 bases. The CDR3 is CASDWGLNTEAFF. Here the CDR3 DNA reads TGTGCCAGCGACTGGGGATTGAACACTGAAGCTTTCTTT.

The V gene is TRBV10-3, the J gene TRBJ1-4; possibly TRBD1 for D (6 bases). Germline CDR1 ENHRY, CDR2 SYGVKD. The CDR3 has 13 residues. V was clipped by 9 bases and J by 5 bases, with 13 bases between them. The CDR3 here is CAIRGGENEKLFF. CDR3 DNA sequence: TGTGCCATACGAGGGGGAGAGAATGAAAAACTGTTTTTT.

The chain has TRBV6-2 or TRBV6-3 and TRBJ2-7; no firm D call. CDR1 MNHEY and CDR2 SVGEGT come from the germline V gene. The CDR3 spans 15 residues. V was shortened by 4 bases and J by 0 bases, with 13 bases between the two germline ends. CDR3 amino acids: CASSSQIRNSYEQYF. CDR3 bases: TGTGCCAGCAGTTCCCAGATCCGCAACTCCTACGAGCAGTACTTC.

DNA of the CDR3: TGTGCCAGCAGCTTAGGTCTAGACTACAATGAGCAGTTCTTC. It encodes CASSLGLDYNEQFF. This chain joins TRBV11-3 and TRBJ2-1; D is unclear. V lost 1 base and J lost 3, with 7 bases in between. The CDR3 contains 14 residues. Germline lookup yields CDR1 SGHNT and CDR2 YENEEA.